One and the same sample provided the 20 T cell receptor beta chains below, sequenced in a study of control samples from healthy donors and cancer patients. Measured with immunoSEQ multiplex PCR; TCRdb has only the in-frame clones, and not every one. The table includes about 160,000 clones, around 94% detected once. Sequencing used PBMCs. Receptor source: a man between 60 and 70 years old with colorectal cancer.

CDR3 residues: CASSVGTGGFEAFF. CDR3 nucleotides: TGTGCCAGCAGCGTCGGGACAGGGGGGTTTGAAGCTTTCTTT. V usage is TRBV9 and J usage is TRBJ1-1, with 11 bases aligning to TRBD1. This CDR3 is 14 amino acids long. The germline V gene has CDR1 SGDLS and CDR2 YYNGEE. V lost 2 bases and J lost 7; bases outside the gene matches: 4. Full variable domain (missing parts from reference TRBV9 and TRBJ1-1): DSGVTQTPKHLITATGQRVTLRCSPRSGDLSVYWYQQSLDQGLQFLIQYYNGEERAKGNILERFSAQQFPDLHSELNLSSLELGDSALYFCASSVGTGGFEAFFGQGTRLTVV.

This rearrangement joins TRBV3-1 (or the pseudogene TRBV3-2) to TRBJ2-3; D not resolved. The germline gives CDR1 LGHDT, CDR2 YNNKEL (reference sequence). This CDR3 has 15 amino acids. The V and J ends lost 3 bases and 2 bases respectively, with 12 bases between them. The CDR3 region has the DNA TGTGCCAGCAGCCACCAGGTGCAGACCACAGATACGCAGTATTTT. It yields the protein CASSHQVQTTDTQYF.

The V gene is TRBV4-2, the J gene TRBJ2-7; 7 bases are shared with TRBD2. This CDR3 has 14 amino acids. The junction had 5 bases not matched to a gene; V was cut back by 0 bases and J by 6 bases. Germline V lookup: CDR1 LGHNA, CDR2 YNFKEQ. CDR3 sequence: CASSQEVAGIEQYF. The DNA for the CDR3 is TGTGCCAGCAGCCAAGAGGTAGCGGGCATCGAGCAGTACTTC.

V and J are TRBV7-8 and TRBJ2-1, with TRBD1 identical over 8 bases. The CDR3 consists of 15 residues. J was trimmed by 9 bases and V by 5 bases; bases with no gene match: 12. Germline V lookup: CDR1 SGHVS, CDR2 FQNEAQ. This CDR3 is CASSPERTGNTEQFF. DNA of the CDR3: TGTGCCAGCAGCCCGGAGAGGACAGGGAATACTGAGCAGTTCTTC.

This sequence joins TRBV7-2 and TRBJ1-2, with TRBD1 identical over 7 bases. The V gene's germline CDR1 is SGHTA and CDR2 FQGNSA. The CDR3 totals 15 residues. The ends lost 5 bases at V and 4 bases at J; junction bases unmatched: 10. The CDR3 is CASSPQPTGIYGYTF. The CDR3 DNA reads TGTGCCAGCAGCCCACAACCGACAGGGATCTATGGCTACACCTTC.

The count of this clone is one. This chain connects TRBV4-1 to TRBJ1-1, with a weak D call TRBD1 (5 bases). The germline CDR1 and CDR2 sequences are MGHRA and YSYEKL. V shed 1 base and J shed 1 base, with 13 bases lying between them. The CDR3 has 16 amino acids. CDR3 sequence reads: CASSQGRGSGNTEAFF. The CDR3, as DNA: TGCGCCAGCAGCCAAGGACGGGGGTCGGGGAACACTGAAGCTTTCTTT.

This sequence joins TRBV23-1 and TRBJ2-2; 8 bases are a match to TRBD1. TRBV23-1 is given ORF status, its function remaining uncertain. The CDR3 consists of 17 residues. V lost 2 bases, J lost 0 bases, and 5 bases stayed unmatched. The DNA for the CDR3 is TGCGCCAGCAGTCAACCCGGACAGGGCTCGAACACCGGGGAGCTGTTTTTT. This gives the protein CASSQPGQGSNTGELFF.

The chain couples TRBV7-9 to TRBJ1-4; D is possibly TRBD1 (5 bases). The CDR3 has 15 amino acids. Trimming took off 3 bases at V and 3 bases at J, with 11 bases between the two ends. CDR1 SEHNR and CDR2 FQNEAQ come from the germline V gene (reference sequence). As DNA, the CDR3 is TGTGCCAGCAGCTTGCAGGGAGGGGCTAATGAAAAACTGTTTTTT. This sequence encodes CASSLQGGANEKLFF.

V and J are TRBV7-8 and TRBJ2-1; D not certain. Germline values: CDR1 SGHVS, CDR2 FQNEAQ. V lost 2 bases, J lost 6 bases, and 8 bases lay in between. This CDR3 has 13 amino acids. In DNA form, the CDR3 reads TGTGCCAGCAGCTTATCCCGCCCCAATGAGCAGTTCTTC. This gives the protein CASSLSRPNEQFF.

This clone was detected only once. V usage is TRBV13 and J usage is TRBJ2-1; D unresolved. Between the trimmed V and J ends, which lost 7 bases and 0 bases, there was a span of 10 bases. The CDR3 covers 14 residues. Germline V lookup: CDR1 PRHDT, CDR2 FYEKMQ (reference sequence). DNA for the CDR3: TGTGCCAGCACCCCGCCCTCCTCCTACAATGAGCAGTTCTTC. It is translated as CASTPPSSYNEQFF.

The CDR3 spells CASRGGAASTDTQYF. CDR3 in DNA: TGTGCCAGCAGGGGAGGGGCAGCTAGCACAGATACGCAGTATTTT. The J gene is TRBJ2-3, the V gene TRBV27; 7 bases align to TRBD2. J was trimmed by 0 bases and V by 6 bases; bases with no gene match: 6. Germline V gene sequence: CDR1 MNHEY, CDR2 SMNVEV (reference sequence). The CDR3 loop spans 15 amino acids.

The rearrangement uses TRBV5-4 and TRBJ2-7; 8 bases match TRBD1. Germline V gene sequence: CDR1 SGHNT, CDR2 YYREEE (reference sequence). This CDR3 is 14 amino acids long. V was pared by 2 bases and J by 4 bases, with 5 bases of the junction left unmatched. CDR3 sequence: CASSFQDRAYEQYF. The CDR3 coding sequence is TGTGCCAGCAGCTTCCAGGACAGGGCGTACGAGCAGTACTTC.

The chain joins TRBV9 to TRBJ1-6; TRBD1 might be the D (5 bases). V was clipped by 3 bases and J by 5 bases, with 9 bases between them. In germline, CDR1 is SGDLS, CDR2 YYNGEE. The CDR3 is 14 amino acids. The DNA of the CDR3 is TGTGCCAGCAGCGCTGGACACAATAATTCACCCCTCCACTTT. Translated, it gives CASSAGHNNSPLHF.

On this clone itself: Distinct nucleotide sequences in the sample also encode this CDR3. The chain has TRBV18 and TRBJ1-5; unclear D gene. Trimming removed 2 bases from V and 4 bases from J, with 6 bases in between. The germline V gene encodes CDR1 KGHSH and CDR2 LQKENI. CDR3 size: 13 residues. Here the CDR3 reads CASSPGENQPQHF. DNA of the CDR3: TGTGCCAGCTCACCAGGGGAGAATCAGCCCCAGCATTTT.

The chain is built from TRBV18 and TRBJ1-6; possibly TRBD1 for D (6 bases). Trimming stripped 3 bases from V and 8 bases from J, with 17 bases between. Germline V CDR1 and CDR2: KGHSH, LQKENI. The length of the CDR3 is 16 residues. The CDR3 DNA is TGTGCCAGCTCACCCAGACAGGTAGGGGGGGATTCACCCCTCCACTTT. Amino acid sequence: CASSPRQVGGDSPLHF.

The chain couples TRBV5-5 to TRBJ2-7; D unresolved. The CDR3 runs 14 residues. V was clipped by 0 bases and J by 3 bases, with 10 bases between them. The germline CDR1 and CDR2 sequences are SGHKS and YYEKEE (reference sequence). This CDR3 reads CASSLGLGNYEQYF. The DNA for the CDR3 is TGTGCCAGCAGCTTGGGTCTGGGAAACTACGAGCAGTACTTC.

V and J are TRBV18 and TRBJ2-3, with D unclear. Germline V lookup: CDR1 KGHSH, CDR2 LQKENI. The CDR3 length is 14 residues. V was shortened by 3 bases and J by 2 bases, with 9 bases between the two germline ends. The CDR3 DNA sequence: TGTGCCAGCTCACCTGAGGCCAACACAGATACGCAGTATTTT. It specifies CASSPEANTDTQYF. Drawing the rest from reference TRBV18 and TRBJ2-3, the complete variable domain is NAGVMQNPRHLVRRRGQEARLRCSPMKGHSHVYWYRQLPEEGLKFMVYLQKENIIDESGMPKERFSAEFPKEGPSILRIQQVVRGDSAAYFCASSPEANTDTQYFGPGTRLTVL.

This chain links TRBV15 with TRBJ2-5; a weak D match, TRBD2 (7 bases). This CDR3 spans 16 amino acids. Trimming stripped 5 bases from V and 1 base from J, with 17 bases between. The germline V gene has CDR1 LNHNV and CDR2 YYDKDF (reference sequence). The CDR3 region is CATSLRPGGSQETQYF. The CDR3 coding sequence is TGTGCCACCAGCCTCCGGCCGGGGGGCAGCCAAGAGACCCAGTACTTC.

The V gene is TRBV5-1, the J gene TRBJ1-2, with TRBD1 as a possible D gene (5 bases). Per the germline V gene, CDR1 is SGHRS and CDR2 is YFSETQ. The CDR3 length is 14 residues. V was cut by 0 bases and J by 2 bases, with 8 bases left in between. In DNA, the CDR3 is TGCGCCAGCAGCTTGGATCCAGGGAACTATGGCTACACCTTC. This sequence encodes CASSLDPGNYGYTF.

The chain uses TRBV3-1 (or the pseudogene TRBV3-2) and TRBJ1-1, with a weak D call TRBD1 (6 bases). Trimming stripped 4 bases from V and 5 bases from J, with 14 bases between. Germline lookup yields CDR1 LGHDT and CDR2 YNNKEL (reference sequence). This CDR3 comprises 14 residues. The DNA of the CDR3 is TGTGCCAGCAGCCCCAGGGGCGAAGGTACTGAAGCTTTCTTT. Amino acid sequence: CASSPRGEGTEAFF.